This T cell receptor (beta chain) was profiled in a study of blood T cell repertoires in COVID-19. The overall study: The United States, Italy and Spain provided the acute and convalescent COVID-19 samples.

Patients in Seattle were enrolled during active infection, then followed longitudinally. Data came from immunoSEQ multiplex PCR; TCRdb stores just in-frame clones and leaves some out. Of around 470,000 clones listed, nearly 90% are singletons. Germline CDR1 is GTSNPN and CDR2 is SVGIG (reference sequence). The CDR3 extends over 13 amino acids. V lost 1 base and J lost 11; bases outside the gene matches: 4. This rearrangement joins TRBV30 to TRBJ1-6; 8 positions agree with TRBD1. The receptor's source is a man aged 18 to 29 with COVID-19, enrolled during active disease. What was sequenced was peripheral blood. The CDR3 nucleotides are TGTGCCTGGAGTGGGACAGGGAGGACACCCCTCCACTTT. This codes for CAWSGTGRTPLHF.